The 5 T cell receptor beta chains in this list originate from one sample, sequenced in a study of cytomegalovirus exposure and HLA in healthy donors. Assay: immunoSEQ multiplex PCR; the TCRdb copy retains only in-frame clones and omits some. This sample yields 200,000 to 250,000 clones, of which over 65% are seen a single time; around 5.6% belongs to the top ten. The sample comprised PBMCs. These receptors came from a woman between 18 and 29 years old in good health and CMV-seronegative.

The count of this clone is one. V gene TRBV4-1 combines with J gene TRBJ1-2; 9 bases line up with TRBD1. Germline CDR1 MGHRA, CDR2 YSYEKL. V was clipped by 3 bases and J by 7 bases; unmatched bases: 15. The CDR3 covers 17 residues. Written as DNA, the CDR3 is TGCGCCAGCAGCCAGGCCGGGACAGGGAGTGTTTTCGGTGGCTACACCTTC. This gives the protein CASSQAGTGSVFGGYTF.

The chain carries TRBV4-2 and TRBJ2-3, with 8 positions matching TRBD2. Germline V gene data show CDR1 as LGHNA and CDR2 as YNFKEQ. The CDR3 is 16 amino acids. Trimming removed 3 bases from V and 1 base from J; junction bases left unmatched: 6. The DNA of the CDR3 is TGTGCCAGCAGCCATACTGGGACTAGTGGCACAGATACGCAGTATTTT. It translates to CASSHTGTSGTDTQYF.

This chain links TRBV4-1 with TRBJ1-1; 9 nucleotides match TRBD1. V dropped 0 bases and J dropped 0; count of bases not matched to a gene: 8. Germline-derived CDR1 and CDR2 are MGHRA and YSYEKL. The CDR3 spans 18 residues. The DNA for the CDR3 is TGCGCCAGCAGCCAAGATAGGACAGGGGTTCTCATGAACACTGAAGCTTTCTTT. It yields the protein CASSQDRTGVLMNTEAFF.

This chain uses TRBV5-1 with TRBJ2-2, with D perhaps given as TRBD1 or TRBD2 (5 bases each). The germline V gene encodes CDR1 SGHRS and CDR2 YFSETQ. V dropped 4 bases and J dropped 4 bases, with 14 bases sitting between them. The CDR3 is 15 amino acids. CDR3: CASSLNVRGTGELFF. The CDR3 DNA reads as TGCGCCAGCAGCCTAAATGTGAGGGGCACCGGGGAGCTGTTTTTT.

This clone occurred a few times. DNA of the CDR3: TGTGCCAGCAGCCTCCGGGAATCTAATTCACCCCTCCACTTT. Translated: CASSLRESNSPLHF. This rearrangement joins TRBV7-6 to TRBJ1-6; D is undetermined. Germline-derived CDR1 and CDR2 are SGHVS and FNYEAQ. V lost 5 bases and J 6 bases, leaving 11 bases between the germline ends. This CDR3 has 14 amino acids. The variable domain in full, with the rest retrieved from reference TRBV7-6 and TRBJ1-6, is GAGVSQSPRYKVTKRGQDVALRCDPISGHVSLYWYRQALGQGPEFLTYFNYEAQQDKSGLPNDRFSAERPEGSISTLTIQRTEQRDSAMYRCASSLRESNSPLHFGNGTRLTVT.